The following is a T cell receptor beta chain sequence with its context. Its antigen is not identified. The data stem from a study of shared clonotypes between healthy human individuals. General observations from the study: Naive subsets generally had larger estimated richness than memory subsets.

The CDR3 has 13 amino acids. The V end lost 1 base, the J end lost 0 bases, and 3 bases lay between the germline ends. From germline, CDR1 is SGHAT and CDR2 FQNNGV. The sorted-subset replicate PCRs were given around 190 ng DNA, which is 27,000 or so T cell genomes. The data were produced by immunoSEQ multiplex PCR, yet TCRdb's version contains in-frame clones alone and is incomplete. The table records around 1,100,000 clones, 60% to 85% of them present only once. The J gene is TRBJ2-5, the V gene TRBV11-2; no reliable D call. This TCR was recovered from a man younger than 30 in good health. Some clones in this sample may be carry-over from other donors' samples. Sequenced material: memory CD4+ T cells from PBMCs. The subset: CD45RA-negative fraction. CDR3: CASSLAYQETQYF. The CDR3 coding sequence is TGTGCCAGCAGCTTAGCGTACCAAGAGACCCAGTACTTC.